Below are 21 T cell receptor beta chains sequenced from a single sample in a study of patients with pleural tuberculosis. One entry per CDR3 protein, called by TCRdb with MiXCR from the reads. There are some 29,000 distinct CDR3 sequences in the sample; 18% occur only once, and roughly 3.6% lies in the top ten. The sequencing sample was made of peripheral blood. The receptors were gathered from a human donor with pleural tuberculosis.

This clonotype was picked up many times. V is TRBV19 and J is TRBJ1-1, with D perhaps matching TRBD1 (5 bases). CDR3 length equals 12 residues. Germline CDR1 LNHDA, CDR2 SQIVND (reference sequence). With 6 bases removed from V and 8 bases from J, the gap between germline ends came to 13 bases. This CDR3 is CASSLRQTEAFF. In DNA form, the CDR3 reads TGTGCCAGTAGCCTCAGACAGACCGAAGCTTTCTTT.

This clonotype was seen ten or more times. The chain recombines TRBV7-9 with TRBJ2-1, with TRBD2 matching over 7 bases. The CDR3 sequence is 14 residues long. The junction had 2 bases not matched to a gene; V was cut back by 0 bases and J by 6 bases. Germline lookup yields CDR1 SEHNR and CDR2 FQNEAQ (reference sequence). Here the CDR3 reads CASSLAAGTNEQFF. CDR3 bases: TGTGCCAGCAGCTTAGCAGCGGGAACCAATGAGCAGTTCTTC. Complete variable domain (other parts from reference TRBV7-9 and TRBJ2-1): DTGVSQNPRHKITKRGQNVTFRCDPISEHNRLYWYRQTLGQGPEFLTYFQNEAQLEKSRLLSDRFSAERPKGSFSTLEIQRTEQGDSAMYLCASSLAAGTNEQFFGPGTRLTVL.

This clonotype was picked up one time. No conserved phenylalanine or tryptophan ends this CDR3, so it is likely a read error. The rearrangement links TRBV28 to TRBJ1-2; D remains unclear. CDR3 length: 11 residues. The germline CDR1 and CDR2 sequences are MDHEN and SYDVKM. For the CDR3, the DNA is TGCGCCAGCAGTCCACAGCGGGGCTACACCTCC. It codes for CASSPQRGYTS.

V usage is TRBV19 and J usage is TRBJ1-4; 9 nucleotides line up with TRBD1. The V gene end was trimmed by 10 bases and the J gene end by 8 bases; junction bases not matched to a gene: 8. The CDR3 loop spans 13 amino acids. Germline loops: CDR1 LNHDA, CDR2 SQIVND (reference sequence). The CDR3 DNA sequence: TGTGCCATGCGGGACAGGGTAGAGGAAAAACTGTTTTTT. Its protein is CAMRDRVEEKLFF.

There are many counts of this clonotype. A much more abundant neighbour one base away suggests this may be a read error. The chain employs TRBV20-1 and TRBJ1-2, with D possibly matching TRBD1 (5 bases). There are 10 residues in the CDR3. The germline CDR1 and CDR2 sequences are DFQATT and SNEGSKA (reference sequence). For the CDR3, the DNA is TGCAGGGGGAGGGACGATGGCTACACCTTC. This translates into CRGRDDGYTF.

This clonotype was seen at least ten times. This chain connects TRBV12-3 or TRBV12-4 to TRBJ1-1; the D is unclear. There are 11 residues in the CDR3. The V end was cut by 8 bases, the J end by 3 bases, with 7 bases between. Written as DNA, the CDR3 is TGTGCCAGCCGATTGGACACTGAAGCTTTCTTT. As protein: CASRLDTEAFF.

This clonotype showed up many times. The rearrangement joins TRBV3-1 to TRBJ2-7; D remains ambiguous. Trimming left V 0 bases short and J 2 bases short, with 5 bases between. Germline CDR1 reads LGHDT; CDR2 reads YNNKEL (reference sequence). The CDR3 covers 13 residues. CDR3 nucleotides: TGTGCCAGCAGCCAAGATCGGGCCTACGAGCAGTACTTC. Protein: CASSQDRAYEQYF.

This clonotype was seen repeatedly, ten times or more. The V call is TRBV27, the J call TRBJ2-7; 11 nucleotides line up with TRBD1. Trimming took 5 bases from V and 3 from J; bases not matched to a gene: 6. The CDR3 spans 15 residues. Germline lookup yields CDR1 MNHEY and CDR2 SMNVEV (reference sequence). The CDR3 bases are TGTGCCAGCAGTCGAGCGGGACAGGGGGTCTACGAGCAGTACTTC. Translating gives CASSRAGQGVYEQYF.

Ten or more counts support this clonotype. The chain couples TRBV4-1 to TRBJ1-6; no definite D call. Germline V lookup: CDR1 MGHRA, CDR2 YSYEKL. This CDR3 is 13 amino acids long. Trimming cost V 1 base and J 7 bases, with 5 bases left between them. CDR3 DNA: TGCGCCAGCAGCCAAGGTGGAAATTCACCCCTCCACTTT. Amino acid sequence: CASSQGGNSPLHF.

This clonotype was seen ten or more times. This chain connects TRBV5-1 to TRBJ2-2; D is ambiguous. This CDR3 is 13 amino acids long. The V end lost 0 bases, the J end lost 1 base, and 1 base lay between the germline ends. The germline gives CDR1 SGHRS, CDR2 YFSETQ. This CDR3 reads CASSLVNTGELFF. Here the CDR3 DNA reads TGCGCCAGCAGCTTGGTGAACACCGGGGAGCTGTTTTTT.

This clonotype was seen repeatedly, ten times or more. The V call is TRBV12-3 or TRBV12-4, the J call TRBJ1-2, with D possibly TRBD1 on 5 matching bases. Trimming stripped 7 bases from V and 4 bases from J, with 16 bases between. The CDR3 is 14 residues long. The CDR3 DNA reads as TGTGCCAGCAATACAGGCCCCGGGGGCTATGGCTACACCTTC. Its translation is CASNTGPGGYGYTF.

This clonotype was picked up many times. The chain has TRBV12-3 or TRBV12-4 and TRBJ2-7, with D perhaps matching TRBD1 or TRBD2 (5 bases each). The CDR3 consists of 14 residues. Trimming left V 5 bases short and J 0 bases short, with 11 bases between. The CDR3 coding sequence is TGTGCCAGCAGTACCGGGACCATCTCCTACGAGCAGTACTTC. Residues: CASSTGTISYEQYF.

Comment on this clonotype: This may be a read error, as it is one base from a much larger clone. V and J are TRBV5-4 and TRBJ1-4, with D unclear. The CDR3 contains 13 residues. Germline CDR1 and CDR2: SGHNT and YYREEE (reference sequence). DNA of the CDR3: TGTACCAGCAGCTTAACAACTAATGAAAAACTGTTTTTT. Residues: CTSSLTTNEKLFF.

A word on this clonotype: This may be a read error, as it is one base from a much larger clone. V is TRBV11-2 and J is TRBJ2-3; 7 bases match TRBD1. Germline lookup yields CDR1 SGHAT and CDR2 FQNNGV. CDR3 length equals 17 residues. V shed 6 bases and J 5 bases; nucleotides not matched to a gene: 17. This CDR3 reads CASRPRQGGVREDTQYF. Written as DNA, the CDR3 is TGTGCCAGCAGGCCTCGACAGGGTGGAGTTCGGGAAGATACGCAGTATTTT.

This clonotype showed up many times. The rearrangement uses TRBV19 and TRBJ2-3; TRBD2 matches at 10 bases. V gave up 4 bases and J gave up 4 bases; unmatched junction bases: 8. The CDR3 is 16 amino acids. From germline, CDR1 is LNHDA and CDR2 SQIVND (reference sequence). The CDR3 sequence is CASSTRAGGSPDTQYF. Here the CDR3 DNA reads TGTGCCAGTAGTACCAGAGCGGGGGGGTCACCAGATACGCAGTATTTT.

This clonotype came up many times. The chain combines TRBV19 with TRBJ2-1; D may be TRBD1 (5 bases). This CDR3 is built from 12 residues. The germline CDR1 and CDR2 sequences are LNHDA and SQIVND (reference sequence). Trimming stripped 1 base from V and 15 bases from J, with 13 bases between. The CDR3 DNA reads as TGTGCCAGTAGTATAGGCTCAGGGCATCCGTTCTTC. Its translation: CASSIGSGHPFF.

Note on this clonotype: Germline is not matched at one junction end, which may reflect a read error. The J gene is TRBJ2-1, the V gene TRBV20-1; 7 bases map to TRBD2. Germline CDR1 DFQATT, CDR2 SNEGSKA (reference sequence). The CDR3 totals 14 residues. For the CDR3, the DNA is TGCAGTGCTAGGGATGGGCGGGGGTACAATGAGCAGTCCTTC. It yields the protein CSARDGRGYNEQSF.

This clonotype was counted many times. Here the CDR3 reads CASSLPGLATDTQYF. The CDR3 DNA reads as TGCGCCAGCAGCCTACCGGGACTCGCCACAGATACGCAGTATTTT. The genes are TRBV5-1 and TRBJ2-3, with a weak D call TRBD2 (6 bases). Per germline, CDR1 SGHRS and CDR2 YFSETQ. The CDR3 length is 15 residues. Trimming left V 4 bases short and J 2 bases short, with 14 bases between.

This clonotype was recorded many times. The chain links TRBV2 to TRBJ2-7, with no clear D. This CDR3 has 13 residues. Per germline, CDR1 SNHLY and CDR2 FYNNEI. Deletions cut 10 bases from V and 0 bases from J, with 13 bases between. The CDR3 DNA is TGTGCCACCTCGGACGGATACTCCTACGAGCAGTACTTC. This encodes CATSDGYSYEQYF.

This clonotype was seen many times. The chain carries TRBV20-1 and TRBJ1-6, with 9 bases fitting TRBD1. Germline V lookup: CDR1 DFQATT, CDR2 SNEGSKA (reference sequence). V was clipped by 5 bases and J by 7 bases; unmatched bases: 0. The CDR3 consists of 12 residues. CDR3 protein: CSAGTGNSPLHF. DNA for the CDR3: TGCAGTGCTGGGACAGGGAATTCACCCCTCCACTTT.

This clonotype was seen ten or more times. CDR3 region: CATNQGDTQYF. CDR3 coding DNA: TGTGCCACCAATCAGGGGGATACGCAGTATTTT. V and J are TRBV2 and TRBJ2-3, with D possibly being TRBD1 (6 bases). Trimming took 10 bases from V and 6 from J, leaving 11 bases between them. Per germline, CDR1 SNHLY and CDR2 FYNNEI. CDR3 size: 11 residues. Filled out from reference TRBV2 and TRBJ2-3, the complete variable domain reads EPEVTQTPSHQVTQMGQEVILRCVPISNHLYFYWYRQILGQKVEFLVSFYNNEISEKSEIFDDQFSVERPDGSNFTLKIRSTKLEDSAMYFCATNQGDTQYFGPGTRLTVL.